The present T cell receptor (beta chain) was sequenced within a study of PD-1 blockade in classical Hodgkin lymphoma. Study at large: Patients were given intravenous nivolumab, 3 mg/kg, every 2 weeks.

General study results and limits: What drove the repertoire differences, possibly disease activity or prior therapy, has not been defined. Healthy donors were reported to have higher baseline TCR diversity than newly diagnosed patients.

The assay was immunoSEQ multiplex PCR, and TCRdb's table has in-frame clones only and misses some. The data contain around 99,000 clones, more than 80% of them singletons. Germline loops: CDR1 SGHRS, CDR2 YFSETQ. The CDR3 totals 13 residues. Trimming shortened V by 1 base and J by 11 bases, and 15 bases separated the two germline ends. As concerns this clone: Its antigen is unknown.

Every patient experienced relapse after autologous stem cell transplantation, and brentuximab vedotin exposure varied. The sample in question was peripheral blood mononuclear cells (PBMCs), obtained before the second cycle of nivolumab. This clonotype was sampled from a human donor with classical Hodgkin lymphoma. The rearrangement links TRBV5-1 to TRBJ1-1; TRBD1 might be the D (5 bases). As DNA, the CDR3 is TGCGCCAGCAGCTTGAGCGTGGGGGTAGATGCTTTCTTT. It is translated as CASSLSVGVDAFF. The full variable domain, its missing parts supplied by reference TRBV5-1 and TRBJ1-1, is KAGVTQTPRYLIKTRGQQVTLSCSPISGHRSVSWYQQTPGQGLQFLFEYFSETQRNKGNFPGRFSGRQFSNSRSEMNVSTLELGDSALYLCASSLSVGVDAFFGQGTRLTVV.